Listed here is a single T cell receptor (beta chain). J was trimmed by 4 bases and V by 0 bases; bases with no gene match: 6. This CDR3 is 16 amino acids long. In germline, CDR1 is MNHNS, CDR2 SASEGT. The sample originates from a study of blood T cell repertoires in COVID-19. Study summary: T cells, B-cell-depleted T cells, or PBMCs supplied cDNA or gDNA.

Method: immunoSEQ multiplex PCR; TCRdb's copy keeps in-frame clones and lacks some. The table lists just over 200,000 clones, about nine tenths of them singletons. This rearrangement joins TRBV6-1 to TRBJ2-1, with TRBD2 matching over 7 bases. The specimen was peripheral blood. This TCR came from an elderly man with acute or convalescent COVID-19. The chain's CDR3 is CASSEAGGSAYNEQFF. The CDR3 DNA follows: TGTGCCAGCAGTGAAGCTGGCGGGAGCGCTTACAATGAGCAGTTCTTC.